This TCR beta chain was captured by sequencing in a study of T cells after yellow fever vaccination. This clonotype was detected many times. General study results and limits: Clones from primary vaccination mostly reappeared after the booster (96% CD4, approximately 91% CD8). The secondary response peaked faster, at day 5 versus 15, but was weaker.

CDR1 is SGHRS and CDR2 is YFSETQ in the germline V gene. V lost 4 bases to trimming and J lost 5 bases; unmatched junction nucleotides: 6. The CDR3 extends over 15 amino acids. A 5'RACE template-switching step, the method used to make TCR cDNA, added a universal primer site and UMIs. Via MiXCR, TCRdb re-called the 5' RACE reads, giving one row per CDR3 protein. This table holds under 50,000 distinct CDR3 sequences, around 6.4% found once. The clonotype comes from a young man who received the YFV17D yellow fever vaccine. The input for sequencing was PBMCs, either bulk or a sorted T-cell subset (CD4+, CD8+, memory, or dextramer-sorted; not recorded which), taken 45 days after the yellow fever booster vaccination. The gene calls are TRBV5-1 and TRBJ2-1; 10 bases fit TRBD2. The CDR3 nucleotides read TGCGCCAGCAGCGATGCTAGCGGGAGAAACAATGAGCAGTTCTTC. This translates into CASSDASGRNNEQFF.